This T cell receptor beta chain was retrieved from a study of cytotoxic CD8 clonotypes in ibrutinib-treated CLL (dated by TCRdb to the early 2020s). Regarding the study in general: The cohort was composed of some ten relapsed/refractory and about 15 treatment-naive patients; IGHV unmutated status was identified in some 17 patients. Partial responses were observed in about 24 patients and complete responses in 2; after a median follow-up of 68 months, remission was maintained in roughly 14 patients and progression was observed in roughly twelve. Response samples were taken after a median of approximately eleven months on treatment, ranging from about 6 to 36 months. On average, each sample had approximately 280,000 productive templates and around 100,000 productive rearrangements. Longitudinal samples were obtainable from about 30% of the roughly 90 participants in the trial. Cryopreserved peripheral blood mononuclear cells were collected at three points: before therapy, at response, and at either sustained remission or disease progression. All remission and progressive disease samples were collected while patients were still receiving ibrutinib.

This clone was found a few times. Its recognized antigen is unknown. No much larger clone is present one base from it, and per-base qualities are unavailable. Different DNA sequences within this sample yield the same CDR3. Relative to germline, V is missing 5 bases and J is missing 0 bases, with 5 bases of the junction outside any gene match. The germline V gene encodes CDR1 MDHEN and CDR2 SYDVKM. Taken from cysteine to phenylalanine, the CDR3 has 15 residues. Just CDR3 DNA is preserved here, 45 bases in frame from base 1. The paper's findings and limits, for the study overall: Sustained-remission and progressing patients did not have matched sampling times, and lymph node repertoires were not examined. Public clonotypes were rare and either shrank or stayed stable during treatment, and the rise in clonality at ibrutinib response reflected expansion of private clonotypes. Clonality rose at ibrutinib response, remained stable during sustained remission, and dropped back toward baseline at progression. Baseline clonality was found to be higher than that of age-matched healthy donors and was strongly correlated with circulating CD8+ T-cell counts.

In the paper's terms, the time point label means: about a year on ibrutinib. For TCR beta library preparation, about 2.1 micrograms of genomic DNA were extracted from the cryopreserved PBMCs. Longitudinal blood samples from CLL patients on ibrutinib monotherapy were analyzed using high-throughput TCR beta sequencing. Patients were enrolled in a phase 2 open-label single-center ibrutinib monotherapy trial. On a MiSeq, deep resolution sequencing aimed for a depth between 1 in 1 million and 1 in 200,000 T cells, with each clonotype covered about 9.9x on average. TCR beta libraries were generated with the immunoSEQ hsTCRB Kit. Under the source paper's analysis protocol: The data were analyzed with ImmunoSEQ Analyzer and ImmunoSEQ Data Assistant, and V, D and J gene assignments followed IMGT definitions. Clonality, with values ranging from 0 to 1, was calculated as one minus the normalized Shannon entropy of productive rearrangement frequencies. Public clonotype analysis was restricted to overrepresented clonotypes comprising at least 0.05% of each patient's repertoire. Thirteen age-matched healthy donor repertoires from immuneACCESS were used as controls for clonality. In TCRdb, the immuneACCESS table is reduced to in-frame sequences with V and J assigned. These tables do not hold every clone; where another copy was compared, an unresolved V gene accounts for under half, and the others remain unexplained. That table supplies the V and J calls and clone size; D and trimming were determined from the DNA. Recorded for this sample are roughly 56,000 clones; approximately 71% of them occurred a single time. 40% to 45% of the sample lies in the top ten.

The clonotype was recovered from a human donor with chronic lymphocytic leukemia. Recombination linked TRBV28 to TRBJ2-7, and 9 junction bases match TRBD1. Sequencing used PBMCs, obtained after 12 months of ibrutinib treatment. For the CDR3, the sequence is CASSPDRGVSYEQYF. The DNA sequence is given as TGTGCCAGCAGTCCCGACAGGGGGGTCTCCTACGAGCAGTACTTC.